Following are 20 T cell receptor beta chains from one sample sequenced in a study of T cell repertoires in cytomegalovirus infection. Their specific antigens are unknown. Each CDR3 protein is one row after TCRdb ran MiXCR on the reads. The table shows some 800,000 distinct CDR3 sequences, with 25% to 30% occurring only once. Sequences were derived from cultured CD8+ T cells from PBMCs, sampled from culture after CMV antigen stimulation. The source is a human donor in good health (CMV status not recorded). Some clones in this sample may be carry-over from other donors' samples.

This clonotype was detected once. The chain employs TRBV15 and TRBJ2-2; possible D gene TRBD2, 5 bases. The CDR3 is 17 amino acids. The germline V gene has CDR1 LNHNV and CDR2 YYDKDF (reference sequence). The V end was cut by 0 bases, the J end by 5 bases, with 16 bases between. CDR3 DNA: TGTGCCACCAGCAGAGACCGGGCGAGGGATCTAACCGGGGAGCTGTTTTTT. As protein: CATSRDRARDLTGELFF.

This clonotype was counted once. CDR3 DNA sequence: TGTGCCATCAGTGACGGGCTGGCACGGCAAAATGCAGATACGCAGTATTTT. Residues: CAISDGLARQNADTQYF. This chain uses TRBV10-3 with TRBJ2-3; D is undetermined. The CDR3 spans 17 residues. V was shortened by 3 bases and J by 4 bases, with 20 bases between the two germline ends. Looked up from germline, CDR1 is ENHRY and CDR2 is SYGVKD.

V usage is TRBV7-9 and J usage is TRBJ1-1; D not resolved. V dropped 6 bases and J dropped 5 bases, with 16 bases sitting between them. The germline V gene has CDR1 SEHNR and CDR2 FQNEAQ (reference sequence). The CDR3 runs 14 residues. The CDR3 bases are TGTGCCAGCAGTCCTCCGACCGGGAGGACTGAAGCTTTCTTT. Protein: CASSPPTGRTEAFF.

This clonotype was detected once. This chain connects TRBV19 to TRBJ2-2, with D perhaps being TRBD1 or TRBD2 (5 bases each). V was pared by 5 bases and J by 0 bases, with 16 bases between. CDR3 size: 17 residues. The germline CDR1 and CDR2 sequences are LNHDA and SQIVND (reference sequence). The CDR3 nucleotides are TGTGCCAGTAGTGAACCCATGAGGGGCCCGAACACCGGGGAGCTGTTTTTT. Encoded protein: CASSEPMRGPNTGELFF.

This clonotype was seen a handful of times. The V and J genes are TRBV6-8 and TRBJ2-3, with unresolved D. The germline CDR1 and CDR2 sequences are MNHGY and SAAAGT. The CDR3 is made up of 13 amino acids. Trimming took off 5 bases at V and 0 bases at J, with 6 bases between the two ends. In DNA, the CDR3 is TGTGCCAGCAGTGACGTTAGCACAGATACGCAGTATTTT. The encoded protein is CASSDVSTDTQYF.

V and J are TRBV19 and TRBJ1-5, with TRBD1 matching 7 bases. The CDR3 is made up of 15 amino acids. Germline assignment: CDR1 LNHDA and CDR2 SQIVND (reference sequence). The ends lost 7 bases at V and 5 bases at J; junction bases unmatched: 11. The CDR3 reads CASTPGLGGHQPQHF. The CDR3 DNA sequence: TGTGCCAGTACCCCAGGTTTAGGGGGCCATCAGCCCCAGCATTTT.

This clonotype has at least ten counts. The chain recombines TRBV7-2 with TRBJ1-4; D is perhaps TRBD1 (6 bases). There are 13 residues in the CDR3. Trimming removed 8 bases from V and 7 bases from J, with 14 bases in between. Germline V CDR1 and CDR2: SGHTA, FQGNSA. The DNA of the CDR3 is TGTGCCAGCCGGGGGGGGCTTGGTGAAAAACTGTTTTTT. It encodes CASRGGLGEKLFF.

The gene calls are TRBV5-1 and TRBJ2-1, with TRBD2 identical over 8 bases. V was clipped by 4 bases and J by 0 bases; unmatched bases: 9. This CDR3 has 17 residues. Per germline, CDR1 SGHRS and CDR2 YFSETQ. CDR3 in DNA: TGCGCCAGCAGCCTAGCGGGTTCAAAGAGCTCCTACAATGAGCAGTTCTTC. Its translation: CASSLAGSKSSYNEQFF. Full variable domain (missing parts from reference TRBV5-1 and TRBJ2-1): KAGVTQTPRYLIKTRGQQVTLSCSPISGHRSVSWYQQTPGQGLQFLFEYFSETQRNKGNFPGRFSGRQFSNSRSEMNVSTLELGDSALYLCASSLAGSKSSYNEQFFGPGTRLTVL.

This clonotype has at least ten counts. The J gene is TRBJ2-1, the V gene TRBV7-2; TRBD1 agrees at 10 bases. V shed 2 bases and J 5 bases; nucleotides not matched to a gene: 6. CDR1 is SGHTA and CDR2 is FQGNSA in the germline V gene. This CDR3 has 16 amino acids. CDR3 sequence: CASSLPDRGGDNEQFF. For the CDR3, the DNA is TGTGCCAGCAGCTTACCGGACAGGGGGGGCGACAATGAGCAGTTCTTC.

This clonotype showed up many times. The chain is built from TRBV7-2 and TRBJ2-7, with D maybe TRBD1 (5 bases). There are 15 residues in the CDR3. The germline CDR1 and CDR2 sequences are SGHTA and FQGNSA. The V and J ends lost 5 bases and 1 base respectively, with 15 bases between them. As DNA, the CDR3 is TGTGCCAGCAGCCCTGGGCCAGGGTTTTCCTACGAGCAGTACGTC. Encoded protein: CASSPGPGFSYEQYV.

The V gene is TRBV9, the J gene TRBJ2-2; maybe TRBD1 (5 bases). V was shortened by 4 bases and J by 1 base, with 14 bases between the two germline ends. Germline-derived CDR1 and CDR2 are SGDLS and YYNGEE. The CDR3 is made up of 16 amino acids. The CDR3 bases are TGTGCCAGCAGCCCTCATTCGACAGAGAACACCGGGGAGCTGTTTTTT. It yields the protein CASSPHSTENTGELFF.

This chain connects TRBV20-1 to TRBJ2-5, with D possibly TRBD1 on 6 matching bases. This CDR3 comprises 16 residues. Germline assignment: CDR1 DFQATT and CDR2 SNEGSKA (reference sequence). The germline V and J ends were trimmed by 0 bases and 1 base, with 15 bases remaining between them. The CDR3 loop is CSAREGQGTIQETQYF. As DNA, the CDR3 is TGCAGTGCTAGAGAAGGGCAGGGGACCATCCAAGAGACCCAGTACTTC.

The J gene is TRBJ2-2, the V gene TRBV29-1, with TRBD1 identical over 7 bases. The junction had 13 bases not matched to a gene; V was cut back by 4 bases and J by 5 bases. This CDR3 is built from 16 residues. Germline assignment: CDR1 SQVTM and CDR2 ANQGSEA. In DNA, the CDR3 is TGCAGCGTTGTACCTTTAACAGGGGTTGGGACCGGGGAGCTGTTTTTT. The encoded protein is CSVVPLTGVGTGELFF.

This clonotype was detected ten times or more. The chain uses TRBV7-8 and TRBJ2-3; tentative D call: TRBD2 (6 bases). Germline values: CDR1 SGHVS, CDR2 FQNEAQ. The CDR3 sequence is 15 residues long. V dropped 0 bases and J dropped 2 bases, with 9 bases sitting between them. The CDR3 loop reads CASSLAGTPTDTQYF. CDR3 nucleotide sequence: TGTGCCAGCAGCTTAGCGGGGACTCCCACAGATACGCAGTATTTT.

The genes are TRBV7-9 and TRBJ1-2, with TRBD1 as a possible D gene (6 bases). CDR1 is SEHNR, CDR2 FQNEAQ, per germline (reference sequence). This CDR3 contains 15 residues. Trimming took off 0 bases at V and 5 bases at J, with 13 bases between the two ends. CDR3 residues: CASSLAAGENYGYTF. In DNA form, the CDR3 reads TGTGCCAGCAGCTTAGCGGCAGGGGAGAATTATGGCTACACCTTC.

The V gene is TRBV6-5, the J gene TRBJ2-1, with 9 positions matching TRBD2. Germline V CDR1 and CDR2: MNHEY, SVGAGI. V lost 2 bases and J lost 7; bases outside the gene matches: 18. The CDR3 has 19 residues. CDR3 amino acids: CASSYHFALPGLAGNEQFF. The CDR3 DNA reads TGTGCCAGCAGTTACCACTTTGCCTTGCCGGGACTAGCTGGAAATGAGCAGTTCTTC.

The table lists this clonotype with a few counts. The chain combines TRBV20-1 with TRBJ1-5, with D hard to call. CDR3 size: 13 residues. Per the germline V gene, CDR1 is DFQATT and CDR2 is SNEGSKA (reference sequence). The V and J ends lost 3 bases and 3 bases respectively, with 9 bases between them. The CDR3 here is CSARSVFNQPQHF. The DNA for the CDR3 is TGCAGTGCTAGGTCGGTGTTCAATCAGCCCCAGCATTTT.

The chain recombines TRBV6-5 with TRBJ1-6; D remains unclear. The V end lost 0 bases, the J end lost 9 bases, and 6 bases lay between the germline ends. This CDR3 spans 13 amino acids. Germline CDR1 MNHEY, CDR2 SVGAGI. CDR3: CASSYSSASPLHF. In DNA, the CDR3 is TGTGCCAGCAGTTACTCGTCGGCTTCACCCCTCCACTTT.

V and J are TRBV7-8 and TRBJ1-4, with D perhaps matching TRBD1 (6 bases). Per germline, CDR1 SGHVS and CDR2 FQNEAQ. The CDR3 extends over 15 amino acids. Deletions cut 5 bases from V and 3 bases from J, with 13 bases between. The CDR3: CASSPTGSANEKLFF. In DNA, the CDR3 is TGTGCCAGCAGCCCTACAGGGTCAGCTAATGAAAAACTGTTTTTT.

This clonotype was observed a few times. This sequence joins TRBV3-1 and TRBJ2-5; TRBD2 aligns across 14 bases. Germline V gives CDR1 LGHDT, CDR2 YNNKEL (reference sequence). The CDR3 loop spans 18 amino acids. Trimming at V came to 6 bases and at J to 2 bases, leaving 11 bases not matched to a gene. DNA for the CDR3: TGTGCCAGCAGTCGACTCCGGACTAGCGGGGGGCCTCAAGAGACCCAGTACTTC. Translating it yields CASSRLRTSGGPQETQYF.